This TCR beta chain was sequenced during a study of blood T cell repertoires in COVID-19. In the study overall: COVID-19 samples, acute and convalescent, were from the United States, Italy and Spain. Sources were T cells, B-cell-depleted T cells, or PBMCs; the material itself was cDNA or gDNA.

Original processing notes: For nucleated cells, counts were estimated from reference gene primer amplification. Sequenced by immunoSEQ multiplex PCR; TCRdb stores in-frame clones only, minus some. That table supplies the V and J calls and clone size; D and trimming were determined from the DNA. The data show roughly 200,000 clones, under 90% seen once. This clone occurred once. In germline, CDR1 is SGHNT, CDR2 YYREEE (reference sequence). This CDR3 has 16 residues. Unmatched junction bases numbered 12, after V lost 4 bases and J lost 7 bases. This TCR came from a man aged 35 to 55 with acute or convalescent COVID-19. Material for sequencing was peripheral blood. The chain recombines TRBV5-4 with TRBJ2-1, with 9 positions matching TRBD2. The CDR3 loop is CASSAGGAGRENEQFF. The CDR3, as DNA: TGTGCCAGCAGCGCGGGGGGGGCTGGTCGTGAAAATGAGCAGTTCTTC.